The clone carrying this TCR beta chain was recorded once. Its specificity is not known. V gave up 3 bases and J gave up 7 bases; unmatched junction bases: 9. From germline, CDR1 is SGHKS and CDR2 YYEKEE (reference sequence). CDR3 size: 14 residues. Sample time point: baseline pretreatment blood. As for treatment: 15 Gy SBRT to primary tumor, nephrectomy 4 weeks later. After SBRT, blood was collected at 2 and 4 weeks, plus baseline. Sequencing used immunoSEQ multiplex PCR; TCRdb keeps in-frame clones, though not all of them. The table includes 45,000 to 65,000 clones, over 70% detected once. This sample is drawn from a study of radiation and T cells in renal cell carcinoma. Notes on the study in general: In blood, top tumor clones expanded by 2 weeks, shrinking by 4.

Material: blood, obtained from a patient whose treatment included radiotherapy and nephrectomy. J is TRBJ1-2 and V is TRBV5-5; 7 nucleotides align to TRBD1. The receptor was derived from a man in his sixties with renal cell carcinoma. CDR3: CASSWKDREIGYTF. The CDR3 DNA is TGTGCCAGCAGCTGGAAAGACAGGGAGATTGGCTACACCTTC.